The next 12 T cell receptor beta chains were all read from a single sample in a study of cytomegalovirus exposure and HLA in healthy donors. Amplification used 60 Vbeta primers and 13 Jbeta primers. This table comes from immunoSEQ multiplex PCR, and its TCRdb copy is limited to in-frame clones, with some not included. The sample lists 68,000 or so clones, about four fifths occurring once. Material: PBMCs. All receptors come from a woman in her 30s in good health and CMV-seronegative.

The chain is built from TRBV7-9 and TRBJ2-5; the D gene is possibly TRBD1 (6 bases). Between the trimmed V and J ends, which lost 4 bases and 2 bases, there was a span of 11 bases. Germline V gene lookup returns CDR1 SEHNR and CDR2 FQNEAQ (reference sequence). The CDR3 covers 14 residues. The CDR3 nucleotides are TGTGCCAGCAGCTCGGACAGATCACAAGAGACCCAGTACTTC. It codes for CASSSDRSQETQYF.

The chain employs TRBV10-3 and TRBJ2-7; maybe TRBD2 (6 bases). V was clipped by 6 bases and J by 2 bases, with 17 bases between them. CDR3 length equals 15 residues. Germline CDR1 and CDR2: ENHRY and SYGVKD. CDR3 protein: CAIRARGGVTYEQYF. Here the CDR3 DNA reads TGTGCCATCAGAGCCCGCGGAGGGGTAACCTACGAGCAGTACTTC.

The chain couples TRBV6-5 to TRBJ2-3; 8 bases match TRBD2. The V gene end was trimmed by 6 bases and the J gene end by 0 bases; junction bases not matched to a gene: 5. The CDR3 runs to 15 residues. Germline V gene data show CDR1 as MNHEY and CDR2 as SVGAGI. The CDR3 DNA sequence: TGTGCCAGCAGCCCCGGACTAGCTAGCACAGATACGCAGTATTTT. This sequence encodes CASSPGLASTDTQYF.

This chain connects TRBV30 to TRBJ1-1, with a weak D call TRBD1 (5 bases). The CDR3 covers 12 residues. CDR1 and CDR2 from the germline V gene are GTSNPN and SVGIG (reference sequence). The V gene lost 1 base and the J gene lost 4 bases, with 7 bases spanning the gap. The DNA of the CDR3 is TGTGCCTGGAGTGGGACATTCACTGAAGCTTTCTTT. Amino acids: CAWSGTFTEAFF. Full variable domain (remainder filled in from reference TRBV30 and TRBJ1-1): SQTIHQWPATLVQPVGSPLSLECTVEGTSNPNLYWYRQAAGRGLQLLFYSVGIGQISSEVPQNLSASRPQDRQFILSSKKLLLSDSGFYLCAWSGTFTEAFFGQGTRLTVV.

The chain employs TRBV10-3 and TRBJ1-2; TRBD1 aligns across 8 bases. This CDR3 is 11 amino acids long. With V trimmed by 9 bases and J by 8 bases, 5 bases remained unmatched. CDR1 ENHRY and CDR2 SYGVKD come from the germline V gene. In DNA, the CDR3 is TGTGCCATTTCAGGGGGCGGAGGCTACACCTTC. It encodes CAISGGGGYTF.

The V gene is TRBV5-1, the J gene TRBJ1-2; the D is unclear. Looked up from germline, CDR1 is SGHRS and CDR2 is YFSETQ. The CDR3 loop spans 13 amino acids. Trimming cost V 4 bases and J 5 bases, with 12 bases left between them. The CDR3 spells CASSSTDQYGYTF. The CDR3, as DNA: TGCGCCAGCAGCAGCACAGACCAGTATGGCTACACCTTC.

The chain combines TRBV6-5 with TRBJ1-2; 9 nucleotides agree with TRBD1. The ends lost 6 bases at V and 5 bases at J; junction bases unmatched: 10. Germline V gene sequence: CDR1 MNHEY, CDR2 SVGAGI. The CDR3 totals 15 residues. As DNA, the CDR3 is TGTGCCAGCAGAAACGGGGACAGGGAAGTGTATGGCTACACCTTC. The encoded protein is CASRNGDREVYGYTF.

The V gene is TRBV7-2, the J gene TRBJ2-5; D is undetermined. CDR3 size: 12 residues. Germline lookup yields CDR1 SGHTA and CDR2 FQGNSA. With 5 bases removed from V and 0 bases from J, the gap between germline ends came to 4 bases. The CDR3: CASSTYQETQYF. The CDR3 DNA follows: TGTGCCAGCAGCACTTACCAAGAGACCCAGTACTTC.

The chain joins TRBV9 to TRBJ2-5; 7 bases agree with TRBD2. After removal of 4 bases from V and 3 bases from J, the junction contained 9 bases not matched to a gene. Germline values: CDR1 SGDLS, CDR2 YYNGEE. CDR3 length: 15 residues. CDR3 in DNA: TGTGCCAGCAGCCTCTCTGGACTAGAAAAAGAGACCCAGTACTTC. This sequence encodes CASSLSGLEKETQYF. The whole variable domain, filled in from reference TRBV9 and TRBJ2-5, reads DSGVTQTPKHLITATGQRVTLRCSPRSGDLSVYWYQQSLDQGLQFLIQYYNGEERAKGNILERFSAQQFPDLHSELNLSSLELGDSALYFCASSLSGLEKETQYFGPGTRLLVL.

This clone has just a few counts. The chain is built from TRBV6-6 and TRBJ1-3; unclear D gene. V lost 0 bases and J lost 0, with 9 bases in between. The CDR3 contains 16 residues. Germline lookup yields CDR1 MNHNY and CDR2 SVGAGI (reference sequence). CDR3 nucleotides: TGTGCCAGCAGTTACTCGAGGGCAGGCTCTGGAAACACCATATATTTT. Amino acids: CASSYSRAGSGNTIYF.

For the CDR3, the DNA is TGTGCCAGCAGCCCAACAACCGAGACCCAGTACTTC. Translated, it gives CASSPTTETQYF. V usage is TRBV2 and J usage is TRBJ2-5; D uncertain. Germline V gives CDR1 SNHLY, CDR2 FYNNEI. V lost 6 bases to trimming and J lost 5 bases, with 10 bases between them. The CDR3 consists of 12 residues. The whole variable domain, filled in from reference TRBV2 and TRBJ2-5, reads EPEVTQTPSHQVTQMGQEVILRCVPISNHLYFYWYRQILGQKVEFLVSFYNNEISEKSEIFDDQFSVERPDGSNFTLKIRSTKLEDSAMYFCASSPTTETQYFGPGTRLLVL.

V gene TRBV28 combines with J gene TRBJ2-7, with D possibly matching TRBD1 (6 bases). The CDR3 contains 13 residues. From germline, CDR1 is MDHEN and CDR2 SYDVKM. V was shortened by 10 bases and J by 2 bases, with 15 bases between the two germline ends. CDR3 sequence reads: CATKVQGPYEQYF. The CDR3 DNA reads TGTGCCACCAAAGTACAGGGTCCCTACGAGCAGTACTTC.